This T cell receptor (beta chain) was profiled in a study of shared T cell receptors in the human thymus. This clone was seen only a few times. Sequencing was performed with immunoSEQ multiplex PCR; in TCRdb, only in-frame clones are kept and a portion is missing. Of approximately 760,000 clones in the sample, 80% to 90% were seen once. The CDR3 is 13 residues long. Germline CDR1 is SGHTA and CDR2 is FQGNSA. V lost 5 bases to trimming and J lost 10 bases, with 14 bases between them. This sample also belongs to another study, concerning human thymus T cells. That study adds: Apparent skewing of V and J gene usage characterized both thymic and blood repertoires. Related research has reported that thymic repertoires overlap highly among unrelated individuals.

This clonotype originated in a girl less than two years old with a congenital heart defect. Sequenced: thymocytes. The V call is TRBV7-2, the J call TRBJ1-4; D is undetermined. The DNA for the CDR3 is TGTGCCAGCAGCCGCCCCCGGGATGGAAAACTGTTTTTT. Translation gives CASSRPRDGKLFF.